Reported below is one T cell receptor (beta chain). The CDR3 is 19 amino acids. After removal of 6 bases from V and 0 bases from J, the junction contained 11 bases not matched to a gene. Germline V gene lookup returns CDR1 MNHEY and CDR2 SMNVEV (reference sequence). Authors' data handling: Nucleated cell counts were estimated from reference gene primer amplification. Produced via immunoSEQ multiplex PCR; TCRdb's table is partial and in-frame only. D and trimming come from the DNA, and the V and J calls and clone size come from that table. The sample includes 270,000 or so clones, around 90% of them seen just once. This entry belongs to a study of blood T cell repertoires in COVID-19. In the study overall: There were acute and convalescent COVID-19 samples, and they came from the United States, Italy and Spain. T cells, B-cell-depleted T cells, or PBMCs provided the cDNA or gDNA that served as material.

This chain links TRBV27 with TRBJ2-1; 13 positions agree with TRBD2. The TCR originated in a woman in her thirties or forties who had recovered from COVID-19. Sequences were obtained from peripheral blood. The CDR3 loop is CASRGLGLAGLSSYNEQFF. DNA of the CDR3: TGTGCCAGCAGAGGCTTGGGACTAGCGGGGCTTAGCTCCTACAATGAGCAGTTCTTC.